This T cell receptor beta chain was observed in a study of cytomegalovirus exposure and HLA in healthy donors. General study findings and limits: Accurate prediction of HLA-A and HLA-B alleles (for most subjects) was reportedly achieved from TCR beta sequences. As confirmed in vitro, three CMV-associated chains were specific for CMV antigens.

This CDR3 is 15 amino acids long. CDR1 and CDR2 from the germline V gene are MGHRA and YSYEKL. Trimming took off 3 bases at V and 6 bases at J, with 14 bases between the two ends. Use of 60 Vbeta and 13 Jbeta primers characterized the PCR. Clones were read by immunoSEQ multiplex PCR, and TCRdb kept only the in-frame ones, dropping some. The table has some 180,000 clones, about 79% seen once. Notes on this clone: Antigen specificity is unknown.

This clonotype was obtained from a man younger than 30 in good health and CMV-seronegative. Source material: PBMCs. The chain joins TRBV4-1 to TRBJ2-2; TRBD2 might be the D (5 bases). Written as DNA, the CDR3 is TGCGCCAGCAGCCAGCAGCCGGCGGGCTCCGGGGAGCTGTTTTTT. This translates into CASSQQPAGSGELFF.